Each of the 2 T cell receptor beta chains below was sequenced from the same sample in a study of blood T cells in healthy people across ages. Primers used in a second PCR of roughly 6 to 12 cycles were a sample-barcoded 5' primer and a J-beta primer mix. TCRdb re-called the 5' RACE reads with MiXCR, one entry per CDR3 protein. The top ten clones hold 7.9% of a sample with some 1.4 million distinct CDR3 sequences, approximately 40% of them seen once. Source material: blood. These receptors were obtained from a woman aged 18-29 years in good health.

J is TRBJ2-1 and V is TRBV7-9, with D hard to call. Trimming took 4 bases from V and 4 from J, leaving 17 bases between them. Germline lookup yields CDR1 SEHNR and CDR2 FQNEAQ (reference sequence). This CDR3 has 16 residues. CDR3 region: CASSSRSAAPYNEQFF. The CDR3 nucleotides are TGTGCCAGCAGCTCCCGGAGCGCGGCCCCATACAATGAGCAGTTCTTC.

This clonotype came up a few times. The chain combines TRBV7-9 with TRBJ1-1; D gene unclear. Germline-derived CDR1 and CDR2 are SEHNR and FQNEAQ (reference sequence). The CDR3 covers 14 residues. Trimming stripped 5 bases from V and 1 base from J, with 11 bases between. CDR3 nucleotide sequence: TGTGCCAGCAGCCGATCGACGGGGAACACTGAAGCTTTCTTT. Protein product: CASSRSTGNTEAFF.